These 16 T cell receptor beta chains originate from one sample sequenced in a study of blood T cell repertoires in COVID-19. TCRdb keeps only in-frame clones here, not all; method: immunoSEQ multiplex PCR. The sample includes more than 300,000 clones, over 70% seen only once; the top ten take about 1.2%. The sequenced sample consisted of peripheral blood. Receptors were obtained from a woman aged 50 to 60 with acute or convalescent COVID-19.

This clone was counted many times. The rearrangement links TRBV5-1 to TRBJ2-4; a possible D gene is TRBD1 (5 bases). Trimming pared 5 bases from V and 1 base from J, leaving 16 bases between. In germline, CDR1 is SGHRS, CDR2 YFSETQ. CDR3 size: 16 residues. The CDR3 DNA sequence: TGCGCCAGCAGAATCTCCTTGACAGAGGCCAAAAACATTCAGTACTTC. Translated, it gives CASRISLTEAKNIQYF. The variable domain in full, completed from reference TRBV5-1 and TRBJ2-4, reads KAGVTQTPRYLIKTRGQQVTLSCSPISGHRSVSWYQQTPGQGLQFLFEYFSETQRNKGNFPGRFSGRQFSNSRSEMNVSTLELGDSALYLCASRISLTEAKNIQYFGAGTRLSVL.

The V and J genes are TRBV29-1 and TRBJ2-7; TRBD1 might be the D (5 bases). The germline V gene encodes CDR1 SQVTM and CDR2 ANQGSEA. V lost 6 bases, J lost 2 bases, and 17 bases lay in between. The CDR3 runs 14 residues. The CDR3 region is CSVALQGSTYEQYF. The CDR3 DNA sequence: TGCAGCGTCGCACTTCAGGGATCTACCTACGAGCAGTACTTC.

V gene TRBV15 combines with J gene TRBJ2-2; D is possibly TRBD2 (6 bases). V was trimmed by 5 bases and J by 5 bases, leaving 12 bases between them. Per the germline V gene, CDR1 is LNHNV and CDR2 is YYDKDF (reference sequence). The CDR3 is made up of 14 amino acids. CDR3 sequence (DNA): TGTGCCACCAGCGTACGGGAGATGACCGGGGAGCTGTTTTTT. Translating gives CATSVREMTGELFF.

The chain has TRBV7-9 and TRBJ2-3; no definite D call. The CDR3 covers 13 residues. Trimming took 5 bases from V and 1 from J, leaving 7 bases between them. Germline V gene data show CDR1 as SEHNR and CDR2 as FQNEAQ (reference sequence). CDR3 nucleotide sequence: TGTGCCAGCAGCCCTCCAGGCACAGATACGCAGTATTTT. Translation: CASSPPGTDTQYF.

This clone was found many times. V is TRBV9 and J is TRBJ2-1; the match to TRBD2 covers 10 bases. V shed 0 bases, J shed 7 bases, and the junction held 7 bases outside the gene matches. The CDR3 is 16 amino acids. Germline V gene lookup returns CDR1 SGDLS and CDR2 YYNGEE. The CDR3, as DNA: TGTGCCAGCAGCGTAGATCCAGCGGGAGGGTGGAATGAGCAGTTCTTC. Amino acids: CASSVDPAGGWNEQFF.

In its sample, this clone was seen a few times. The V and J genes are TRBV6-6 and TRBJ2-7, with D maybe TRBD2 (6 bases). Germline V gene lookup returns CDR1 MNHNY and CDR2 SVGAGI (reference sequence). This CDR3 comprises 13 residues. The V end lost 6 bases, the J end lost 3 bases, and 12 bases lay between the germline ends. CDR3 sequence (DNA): TGTGCCAGCAGGCGGGACGAATACTACGAGCAGTACGTC. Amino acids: CASRRDEYYEQYV.

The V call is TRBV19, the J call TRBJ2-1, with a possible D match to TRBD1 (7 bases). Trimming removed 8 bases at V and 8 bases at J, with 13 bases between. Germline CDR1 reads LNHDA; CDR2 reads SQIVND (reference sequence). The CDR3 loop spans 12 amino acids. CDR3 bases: TGTGCCAGTGGAGGGGGCATCGATGAGCAGTTCTTC. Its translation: CASGGGIDEQFF.

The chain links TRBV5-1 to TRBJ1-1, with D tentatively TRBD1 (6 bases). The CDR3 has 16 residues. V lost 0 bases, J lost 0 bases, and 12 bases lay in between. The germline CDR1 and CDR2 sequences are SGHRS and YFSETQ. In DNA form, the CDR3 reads TGCGCCAGCAGCTTGGCCATAGGGGGAGTGAACACTGAAGCTTTCTTT. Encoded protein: CASSLAIGGVNTEAFF. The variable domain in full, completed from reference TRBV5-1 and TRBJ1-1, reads KAGVTQTPRYLIKTRGQQVTLSCSPISGHRSVSWYQQTPGQGLQFLFEYFSETQRNKGNFPGRFSGRQFSNSRSEMNVSTLELGDSALYLCASSLAIGGVNTEAFFGQGTRLTVV.

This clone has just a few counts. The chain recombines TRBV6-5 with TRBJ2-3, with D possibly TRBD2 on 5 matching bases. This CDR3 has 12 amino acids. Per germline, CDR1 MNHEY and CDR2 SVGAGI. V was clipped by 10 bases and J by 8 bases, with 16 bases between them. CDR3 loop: CATGELAGTQYF. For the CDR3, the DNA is TGTGCCACCGGGGAGTTGGCGGGTACGCAGTATTTT.

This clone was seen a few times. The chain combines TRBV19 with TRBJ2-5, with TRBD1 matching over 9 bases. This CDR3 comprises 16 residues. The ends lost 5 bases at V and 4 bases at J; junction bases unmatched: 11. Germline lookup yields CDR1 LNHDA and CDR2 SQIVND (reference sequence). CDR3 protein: CASSPLLTGGRETQYF. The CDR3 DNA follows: TGTGCCAGTAGTCCTCTCCTTACAGGGGGCAGAGAGACCCAGTACTTC.

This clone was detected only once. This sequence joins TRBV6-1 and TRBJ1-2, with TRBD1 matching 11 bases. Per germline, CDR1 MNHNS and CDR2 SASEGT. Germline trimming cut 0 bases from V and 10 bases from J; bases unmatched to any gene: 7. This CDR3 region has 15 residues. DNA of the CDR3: TGTGCCAGCAGTGAAGCGCTGGGGGGACAGGGGGACTACACCTTC. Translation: CASSEALGGQGDYTF.

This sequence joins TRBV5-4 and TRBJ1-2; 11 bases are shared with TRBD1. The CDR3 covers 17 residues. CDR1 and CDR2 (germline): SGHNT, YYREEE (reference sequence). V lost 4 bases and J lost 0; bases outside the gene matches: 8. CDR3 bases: TGTGCCAGCAGCCTCTTAGGACAGGGGGCGGCTAACTATGGCTACACCTTC. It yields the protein CASSLLGQGAANYGYTF.

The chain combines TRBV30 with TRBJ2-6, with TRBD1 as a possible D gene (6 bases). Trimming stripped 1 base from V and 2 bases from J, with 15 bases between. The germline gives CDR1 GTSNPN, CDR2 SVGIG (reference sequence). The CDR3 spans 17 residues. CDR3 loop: CAWSGTVQVTGANVLTF. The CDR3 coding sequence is TGTGCCTGGAGTGGGACAGTACAGGTTACTGGGGCCAACGTCCTGACTTTC.

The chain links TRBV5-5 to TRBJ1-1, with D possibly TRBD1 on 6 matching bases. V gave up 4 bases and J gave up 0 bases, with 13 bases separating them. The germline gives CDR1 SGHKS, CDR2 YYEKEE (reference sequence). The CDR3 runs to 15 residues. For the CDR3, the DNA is TGTGCCAGCAGCCCGAGGACAGTAATGAACACTGAAGCTTTCTTT. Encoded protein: CASSPRTVMNTEAFF.

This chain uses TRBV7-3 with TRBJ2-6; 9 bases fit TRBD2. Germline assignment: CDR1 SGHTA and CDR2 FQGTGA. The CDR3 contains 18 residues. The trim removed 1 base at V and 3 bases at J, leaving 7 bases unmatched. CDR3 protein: CASSLIGGRVGGANVLTF. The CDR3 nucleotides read TGTGCCAGCAGCTTAATAGGCGGGAGGGTCGGTGGGGCCAACGTCCTGACTTTC.

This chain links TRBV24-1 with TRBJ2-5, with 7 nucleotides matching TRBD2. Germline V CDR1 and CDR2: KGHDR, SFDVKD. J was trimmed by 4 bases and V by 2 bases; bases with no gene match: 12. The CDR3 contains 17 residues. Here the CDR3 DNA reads TGTGCCACCAGTGATTCCCAGAGGGAGGGGCATGGAGAGACCCAGTACTTC. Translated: CATSDSQREGHGETQYF.